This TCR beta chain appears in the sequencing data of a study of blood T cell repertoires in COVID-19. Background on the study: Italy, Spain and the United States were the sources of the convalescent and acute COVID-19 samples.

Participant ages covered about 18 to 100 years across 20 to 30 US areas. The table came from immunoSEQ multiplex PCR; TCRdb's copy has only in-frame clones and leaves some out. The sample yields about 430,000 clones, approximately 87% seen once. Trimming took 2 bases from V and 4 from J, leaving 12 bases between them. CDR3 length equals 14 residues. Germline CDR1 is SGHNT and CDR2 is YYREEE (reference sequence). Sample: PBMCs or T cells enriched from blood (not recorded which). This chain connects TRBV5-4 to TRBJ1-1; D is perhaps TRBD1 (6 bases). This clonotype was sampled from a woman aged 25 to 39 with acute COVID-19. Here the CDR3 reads CASSFRGALTEAFF. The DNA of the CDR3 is TGTGCCAGCAGCTTCCGGGGGGCTCTCACTGAAGCTTTCTTT.